The TCR beta chain under discussion was sequenced for a study of cytomegalovirus exposure and HLA in healthy donors (dated by TCRdb to the late 2010s). About the investigation overall: An earlier analysis of several hundred of the donors reported more than 250 Gb of sequence data and some 100 million unique TCR beta sequences from 150 million to 200 million T cells. The aim of the study was to test whether cataloging public T cell receptors could identify signatures of past pathogen exposure. In addition to the first cohort of roughly 700 subjects, a separate validation cohort of some 120 different subjects was used. To study patterns of TCR occurrence, a later analysis re-analyzed previously published TCR beta repertoires from 650 to 750 donors and added high-resolution HLA genotyping. High-throughput TCR immunosequencing, statistical association of individual TCRs with disease status, and machine learning were combined to predict cytomegalovirus infection status. On average, 235,054 unique TCR beta nucleotide sequences were sequenced per donor among more than 350 genotyped donors of the cohort, with 15% to 20% of those sequences being non-productive. All discovery cohort repertoires had been generated on a single sequencing platform. The number of donors typed differed by locus, with about 629-640 for A, B, C, DRB1 and DQB1, roughly 520 for DQA1, approximately 580 for DPA1, and 450 to 480 for DPB1. Several DR-DQ haplotypes were handled as single units for association and clustering because linkage in the cohort was strong. An earlier analysis of around 580 of the donors used high-throughput TCR beta sequencing to judge whether each TCR beta V gene segment behaved as functional or pseudogenic. The T cell repertoires of around 730 subjects were profiled by immunosequencing and related to cytomegalovirus serostatus. The later analysis used no new phenotypic data to find candidate immune exposures, relying instead on TCR beta sequences and their occurrence across donors. Donor age, sex, ethnicity and CMV serostatus were compiled alongside the repertoire data. Class I and class II HLA loci were covered by the typing at four-digit resolution. An early release that covered about 600 HLA-typed donors contained about 300 gigabases of sequencing data and 85 million to 100 million unique TCR sequences. The genetic ancestry cluster associated with self-reported Caucasian donors included about 84% of the approximately 430 genotyped donors. A later genetic analysis took genome-wide SNP genotypes for about three fifths of the 666 donors and used that subset as a discovery cohort.

The cohort was made up of approximately 700 healthy bone marrow donors. All cohort members were sampled while nominally healthy, although unrecorded immune exposures were likely present. The donor was CMV seropositive and was included in the group of 250 to 350 seropositive cohort members. A peripheral blood sample was collected from each donor, and TCR beta sequencing was performed on peripheral blood mononuclear cells. The Qiagen DNeasy Blood Extraction Kit was used to extract genomic DNA from the blood cell samples. Library generation was performed with the immunoSEQ multiplex PCR assay. The multiplex PCR relied on a mix of 60 forward primers for TCR Vbeta segments and 13 reverse primers for TCR Jbeta segments. Amplification of the CDR3 region of rearranged TCR beta genes was performed with a multiplex PCR assay on genomic DNA. The amplified TCR beta libraries were sequenced on the Illumina HiSeq System as 87-base-pair reads. In the source study's methods: Across the 666 repertoires, a later analysis counted 75 million to 90 million unique TCR beta chains, 8.5 million to 12 million of which were shared by at least two donors. Raw reads were error-corrected and collapsed into unique sequences with a nearest-neighbor algorithm that merged closely related sequences to remove PCR and sequencing errors. CDR3 sequences were aligned to IMGT reference sequences to assign V, D and J gene segments. For a sequence to be retained, a match of at least six nucleotides was required to both a V gene segment and a J gene segment. A rearrangement counted as productive if the CDR3 had no stop codons and remained in frame with V and J, and every other rearrangement counted as non-productive. CDR3 was defined according to IMGT convention as the region running from the second conserved V-encoded cysteine to the conserved J-encoded phenylalanine. The earlier analysis of 587 of the donors excluded sequences that lacked an unambiguous match to a single V gene segment. An earlier analysis of a few hundred of the donors called V segments functional above 56.7% productive rearrangements and segregating when the between-donor standard deviation exceeded 5%. A statistical classification framework was developed to diagnose cytomegalovirus status using the catalog of TCR beta chain sequences. In a later analysis, TCR nucleotide sequences were compared against IMGT/GENE-DB human TR gene sequences so that V and J genes could be assigned. Using the TCRdist pipeline, a later analysis assigned CDR3 sequences along with most-parsimonious VDJ recombination scenarios. In a later analysis, each TCR beta chain was defined by its CDR3 amino acid sequence together with its V-gene family, and reads lacking a unique V-gene family were excluded. As a way to deal with suspected cross-contamination and a sequencing artifact, a later analysis dropped more than 500 nucleotide sequences that were highly shared and had low generation probability. In a later analysis, a clonal expansion index for each public chain was calculated from normalized within-repertoire ranks of inferred template counts. A later analysis computed generation probabilities with a VDJ recombination model fitted to out-of-frame rearrangements, and checked the results against IGoR. In a later analysis, TCR-TCR, TCR-HLA and TCR-CMV co-occurrence was scored with hypergeometric tests, and a repertoire-size bias correction was applied to TCR pairs. A later analysis estimated false discovery rates by permuting HLA or CMV assignments 20 times. In a later analysis, co-occurring TCRs were grouped using DBSCAN, with TCRdist sequence similarity added in when clustering inside HLA-allele-positive subsets. Repertoires with fewer than 30,000 or more than 120,000 public chains were left out of co-occurrence clustering, as were about 5 repertoires with anomalous nucleotide sharing. The table comes from immuneACCESS by way of TCRdb, which keeps in-frame sequences with V and J called. Part of the clones is missing from these tables; in studies checked, under half for an unresolved V gene and the rest for unknown reasons. V and J calls and clone size are given by that table; D and trimming were obtained from the DNA. The sample table holds approximately 100,000 clones, of which about 80% were seen once. The top ten hold 7.7% of the sample.

Trimming at the junction amounts to 5 bases on V and 4 bases on J, and the germline ends lie 17 bases apart. According to the germline V gene, CDR1 reads LGHNA and CDR2 reads YSLEER. Including the terminal cysteine and phenylalanine, the CDR3 comprises 15 residues. Just the 45-base CDR3 DNA is kept, in frame starting at base 1. On this clone itself: What this receptor recognizes is not known. Base qualities are not at hand, and no much larger clone is one base apart.

Study-wide findings and limitations: Across donors, most TCR sequences were observed very rarely, whereas some public TCRs were present in many individuals. Three of the identified cytomegalovirus-associated TCR beta chains were confirmed in vitro to be specific for cytomegalovirus antigens. A total of fewer than 200 TCR beta chains were listed by the study as associated with cytomegalovirus. In a later analysis, the rate of TCR association differed among HLA loci, with DRB1 alleles having the most associated TCRs and HLA-C alleles having the fewest. Most CMV-associated TCR beta chains appeared to be HLA-restricted in a later analysis, and the HLA associations seemed to be driven largely by CMV exposure. Assigning TCR associations to individual alleles was difficult when HLA alleles, especially DR and DQ, strongly co-occurred. In this cohort, only TCR beta chains were sequenced, and detectable features were limited by the absence of alpha or paired-chain data. According to a later analysis, parvovirus B19, influenza, CMV and Epstein-Barr virus appeared linked to several top co-occurrence clusters. CMV serostatus was the only immune exposure information available for the cohort. Roughly uniform sequencing depth across donors was assumed in presence/absence analyses, although this assumption may not hold. A later analysis associated around 16,000 TCR beta sequences with specific HLA alleles at a false discovery rate of 0.05. Broadly in line with IMGT annotations, most TCR beta V segments showed up in productive rearrangements about 87% or about 30% of the time in an earlier analysis of 587 of the donors. In a later genetic analysis, fewer N-insertions in productive TCRs were reported among donors in an Asian-associated ancestry cluster than the roughly 700-donor mean. The 87-base-pair reads could not distinguish some IMGT-functional V segments, including TRBV6-2 and TRBV6-3, so those segments were excluded. Compared with equally common non-associated chains, HLA-associated TCR beta chains in a later analysis were more clonally expanded and had lower generation probabilities. The classifier was reported to diagnose cytomegalovirus status with high specificity and sensitivity in both the original cohort and the validation cohort. A cluster of highly shared sequence variants was judged likely to represent a technical artifact of the sequencing pipeline. HLA typing was unavailable for some donors at each locus, so association tests used only the typed subset. A further reported finding was that TCR beta sequences accurately predicted the HLA-A and HLA-B alleles for most subjects in the first cohort. Because counts were too low, seventeen rarely observed V segments, including chromosome 9 orphons, were left out of the earlier analysis of about 500 of the donors. Linkage disequilibrium might explain the correlated functional status among segregating V segments, but an unknown experimental factor could not be excluded. V-gene and J-gene trimming of TCR beta chains was associated with a missense DCLRE1C variant in a later genetic analysis, and the association was replicated in an independent cohort. The authors suggested that the approach could potentially be generalized to other disease states and immunological phenotypes.

The origin of this receptor is a woman between 50 and 59 years old in good health and CMV-seropositive. The sequence links TRBV4-3 to TRBJ2-5; TRBD2 is a weak D gene call, 6 bases matching. Sample: PBMCs. The sequenced DNA is TGCGCCAGCAGCTTGGGTGGGTTGGGGGGAGAGACCCAGTACTTC. Translated, this is CASSLGGLGGETQYF.